The T cell receptor (beta chain) described here comes from a study of blood T cell repertoires in COVID-19. Here immunoSEQ multiplex PCR was the method, and the copy in TCRdb shows in-frame clones only, minus some. This table has 90,000 to 130,000 clones, over 80% appearing once. This sequence originates from an older woman with acute or convalescent COVID-19. Source material: peripheral blood.

CDR3 DNA sequence: TGCAGCGTTGCGGGGGTCTCTGGGGCCAACGTCCTGACTTTC. Its translation is CSVAGVSGANVLTF. The rearrangement uses TRBV29-1 and TRBJ2-6; D may be TRBD2 (6 bases). CDR1 SQVTM and CDR2 ANQGSEA come from the germline V gene. Trimming shortened V by 4 bases and J by 0 bases, and 7 bases separated the two germline ends. The CDR3 contains 14 residues.